This TCR beta chain derives from a study of Ad26.COV2.S vaccination and SARS-CoV-2 variants. Study details: Once, or twice with 56 days between doses, Ad26.COV2.S was given intramuscularly. Regarding the study as a whole: Higher spike-specific TCR breadth was found in vaccine recipients than in placebo recipients. Total T cell responses may have been underestimated by the TCR breadth and depth analyses.

Generated by immunoSEQ multiplex PCR, the TCRdb table keeps only in-frame clones and is missing some. The sample carries 380,000 or so clones, 80% to 90% recorded once. J gave up 0 bases and V 0 bases, and 12 bases lay outside the gene matches. CDR3 length equals 19 residues. CDR1 is SGHRS and CDR2 is YFSETQ in the germline V gene. The treatment here: some 20 received Ad26.COV2.S at low or high dose, single or two shots; about 5 received placebo; per-sample allocation not given. At day 63 after the first vaccine or placebo injection, samples were drawn. The vaccine antigen was prefusion-stabilized Wuhan SARS-CoV-2 spike. As regards this clone: Its target is not known.

This sequence joins TRBV5-1 and TRBJ2-1; 7 bases match TRBD1. The sequence derives from a person between 18 and 60 years old who received the Ad26.COV2.S COVID-19 vaccine or a placebo. The sample in question was peripheral blood, obtained in a trial of Ad26.COV2.S vaccine versus placebo. This CDR3 reads CASSLEPSPTGYSYNEQFF. CDR3 DNA sequence: TGCGCCAGCAGCTTGGAGCCCTCCCCGACAGGGTACTCCTACAATGAGCAGTTCTTC. The variable domain in full, with the rest retrieved from reference TRBV5-1 and TRBJ2-1, is KAGVTQTPRYLIKTRGQQVTLSCSPISGHRSVSWYQQTPGQGLQFLFEYFSETQRNKGNFPGRFSGRQFSNSRSEMNVSTLELGDSALYLCASSLEPSPTGYSYNEQFFGPGTRLTVL.